The rows below give T cell receptor beta chains drawn from one sample of a study of shared clonotypes between healthy human individuals. Profiled with immunoSEQ multiplex PCR; TCRdb holds only in-frame clones, not every one. The data hold around 600,000 clones, with roughly 97% observed a single time. The sequenced material came from naive CD4+ T cells sorted from blood. These receptors were taken from a woman aged 25-40 years in good health. CDR3s include the opening cysteine and the closing phenylalanine or tryptophan. A D gene is named only where the DNA matches it firmly. The listing skips clone size in some rows; elsewhere it reads once, few, many or a size class.

D gene	clone size	V gene	J gene	CDR3 protein	CDR3 DNA
TRBD2	once	TRBV2	TRBJ2-3	CASSLADRTDTQYF	TGTGCCAGCAGTCTAGCGGACCGCACAGATACGCAGTATTTT
TRBD2	NA	TRBV11-2	TRBJ2-2	CASNGLAGAGELFF	TGTGCCAGCAACGGACTAGCGGGAGCCGGGGAGCTGTTTTTT
NA	NA	TRBV10-3	TRBJ2-3	CAISFSSGPDTQYF	TGTGCCATCAGTTTCTCTTCAGGTCCAGATACGCAGTATTTT
NA	once	TRBV5-1	TRBJ2-7	CASSATTLEQYF	TGCGCCAGCAGCGCGACTACTCTCGAGCAGTACTTC
TRBD2	once	TRBV9	TRBJ2-3	CASSAPSPRGSFSPLGDTQYF	TGTGCCAGCAGCGCCCCCTCCCCCCGCGGGAGTTTCTCGCCCTTGGGAGATACGCAGTATTTT
NA	NA	TRBV28	TRBJ1-2	CASMATLSYGYTF	TGTGCCAGCATGGCCACCCTCTCCTATGGCTACACCTTC
NA	NA	TRBV10-2	TRBJ1-5	CASSELFDQPQHF	TGCGCCAGCAGTGAACTGTTCGATCAGCCCCAGCATTTT
TRBD2	NA	TRBV5-1	TRBJ2-5	CASSFRRLARQETQYF	TGCGCCAGCAGCTTTAGGAGACTAGCGAGACAAGAGACCCAGTACTTC
NA	NA	TRBV7-8	TRBJ1-5	CASSLGTYESNQPQHF	TGTGCCAGCAGCCTCGGGACCTACGAGAGCAATCAGCCCCAGCATTTT
TRBD2	NA	TRBV27	TRBJ2-2	CASSHRGLAGGPGELFF	TGTGCCAGCAGTCATAGGGGCCTAGCGGGAGGGCCCGGGGAGCTGTTTTTT
TRBD2	NA	TRBV6-6	TRBJ2-1	CASSPGTSGGVNEQFF	TGTGCCAGCTCCCCCGGGACTAGCGGAGGGGTAAATGAGCAGTTCTTC
NA	NA	TRBV2	TRBJ2-6	CASTKDTASGANVLTF	TGTGCCAGCACCAAGGACACCGCCTCTGGGGCCAACGTCCTGACTTTC
NA	NA	TRBV7-6	TRBJ2-7	CASSLGPHRDPYEQYF	TGTGCCAGCAGCTTAGGACCGCACAGGGATCCCTACGAGCAGTACTTC
TRBD2	NA	TRBV5-8	TRBJ2-3	CASSLAWTRSTDTQYF	TGTGCCAGCAGCTTGGCCTGGACTAGATCGACAGATACGCAGTATTTT
TRBD1	NA	TRBV6-1	TRBJ1-2	CASSRTGSIYGYTF	TGTGCCAGCAGTCGGACAGGGAGTATCTATGGCTACACCTTC
NA	NA	TRBV29-1	TRBJ2-3	CSVDRDTLSDTQYF	TGCAGCGTTGATAGGGACACCCTCTCAGATACGCAGTATTTT
NA	few	TRBV7-9	TRBJ1-1	CASSFLGKEAFF	TGTGCCAGCAGCTTTCTTGGCAAAGAAGCTTTCTTT
NA	NA	TRBV28	TRBJ2-5	CASSSENFLGGAQYF	TGTGCCAGCAGTTCCGAGAACTTTCTTGGTGGGGCCCAGTACTTC
NA	NA	TRBV28	TRBJ2-7	CASSLSPRGKQEQYF	TGTGCCAGCAGTTTATCTCCCCGCGGGAAACAGGAGCAGTACTTC
NA	NA	TRBV7-2	TRBJ2-5	CASSYQGAEETQYF	TGTGCCAGCAGTTACCAAGGGGCCGAAGAGACCCAGTACTTC
TRBD2	NA	TRBV5-1	TRBJ2-2	CASSGATAGPAGAGELFF	TGCGCCAGCAGCGGCGCAACAGCGGGACCCGCGGGCGCCGGGGAGCTGTTTTTT
NA	NA	TRBV5-1	TRBJ1-1	CASSLAWGKNTEAFF	TGCGCCAGCAGCTTGGCCTGGGGAAAGAACACTGAAGCTTTCTTT
NA	NA	TRBV19	TRBJ2-3	CASSIQGTTDTQYF	TGTGCCAGTAGTATCCAGGGGACCACAGATACGCAGTATTTT
NA	NA	TRBV2	TRBJ1-5	CASSAVDSNQPQHF	TGTGCCAGCAGTGCCGTAGATAGCAATCAGCCCCAGCATTTT
NA	once	TRBV6-4	TRBJ2-3	CASREQGFGTDTQYF	TGTGCCAGCAGAGAGCAGGGTTTTGGGACAGATACGCAGTATTTT
NA	NA	TRBV27	TRBJ2-3	CASSPRDTQYF	TGTGCCAGCAGTCCCCGGGATACGCAGTATTTT
TRBD1	NA	TRBV29-1	TRBJ2-2	CSGAGTGGITGELFF	TGCAGCGGAGCCGGGACAGGGGGCATCACCGGGGAGCTGTTTTTT
TRBD2	NA	TRBV13	TRBJ2-1	CASSIRLASSITFF	TGTGCCAGCAGCATCAGACTAGCGAGTTCCATCACGTTCTTC
NA	NA	TRBV2	TRBJ1-6	CASSEQGTEDSPLHF	TGTGCCAGCAGTGAACAGGGCACGGAGGATTCACCCCTCCACTTT